This T cell receptor (beta chain) appears in the sequencing data of a study of blood T cell repertoires in COVID-19. Turning to the study itself: The United States, Italy and Spain provided the acute and convalescent COVID-19 samples. The analysed material was cDNA or gDNA that came from T cells, B-cell-depleted T cells, or PBMCs.

Methods used by the authors: Reference gene primer amplification gave estimated nucleated cell counts. The method was immunoSEQ multiplex PCR; TCRdb's version includes in-frame clones alone and lacks a portion of them. The D gene and trimming were derived from the DNA, and the V and J assignments and clone size from that table. The repertoire holds about 170,000 clones, about 85% seen once, with 0.95% to 1.5% in the top ten. Trimming cost V 3 bases and J 7 bases; bases outside gene matches: 9. The CDR3 has 16 amino acids. Germline CDR1 reads SGDLS; CDR2 reads YYNGEE. This receptor was taken from a man in his sixties who had recovered from COVID-19. The V and J genes are TRBV9 and TRBJ1-6; 8 bases align to TRBD1. Material: peripheral blood. The CDR3 loop reads CASSEGTGGGNSPLHF. The CDR3 nucleotides read TGTGCCAGCAGCGAGGGGACAGGTGGAGGAAATTCACCCCTCCACTTT.